The clone carrying this TCR beta chain has ten or more counts. Its antigen is currently unknown. Trimming cost V 1 base and J 4 bases; bases outside gene matches: 9. The CDR3 spans 18 residues. Germline V gene sequence: CDR1 MNHNS, CDR2 SASEGT. Amplification of TCR beta CDR3 regions used RNA as the template. A first-round RT-PCR of the TCR CDR3 used the HTBI primer set. TCRdb reprocessed the multiplex PCR reads with MiXCR, giving one entry per CDR3 protein. This table holds about 590,000 distinct CDR3 sequences, approximately 14% found once. Uncontrolled infection, other autoimmune disease, pregnancy and lactation each barred patients from inclusion. This specimen comes from a study of T cells in Graves' hyperthyroidism and ophthalmopathy. Study summary: Peripheral blood was drawn at first diagnosis, prior to all treatment. Points from the study as a whole: Stable hyperthyroidism was separated from ophthalmopathy by a model based on 13 V-J features.

The receptor's source is a woman aged 18-29 years with Graves' ophthalmopathy. J is TRBJ2-2 and V is TRBV6-1; 10 bases align to TRBD2. Sequencing was carried out using blood. The CDR3: CASSEGPSGRSVTGELFF. The CDR3 nucleotides are TGTGCCAGCAGTGAAGGTCCTAGCGGGAGATCGGTCACCGGGGAGCTGTTTTTT.